These 21 T cell receptor beta chains were sequenced from one sample in a study of blood T cell repertoires in COVID-19. Profiled with immunoSEQ multiplex PCR; TCRdb holds only in-frame clones, not every one. The sample yields 200,000 to 300,000 clones, approximately 86% seen once. Sequenced: peripheral blood. All receptors derive from a woman aged 55-75 years with active or convalescent COVID-19.

This clone has only one observation. The CDR3 is CASSQGNGHEQYV. The DNA of the CDR3 is TGTGCCAGCAGCCAAGGGAATGGGCACGAGCAGTACGTC. V is TRBV3-1 (or the pseudogene TRBV3-2) and J is TRBJ2-7; D is unresolved. CDR1 is LGHDT, CDR2 YNNKEL, per germline (reference sequence). Trimming removed 1 base at V and 5 bases at J, with 9 bases between. The CDR3 is made up of 13 amino acids.

The rearrangement joins TRBV6-5 to TRBJ2-1; TRBD2 is a possible D gene (7 bases). The CDR3 contains 15 residues. From germline, CDR1 is MNHEY and CDR2 SVGAGI. Trimming pared 6 bases from V and 5 bases from J, leaving 17 bases between. The CDR3 region is CASSLRRGGHNEQFF. The DNA for the CDR3 is TGTGCCAGCAGCCTGAGGAGGGGGGGCCACAATGAGCAGTTCTTC.

This chain uses TRBV5-1 with TRBJ2-5, with a tentative D call TRBD1 (5 bases). The germline V gene has CDR1 SGHRS and CDR2 YFSETQ. V was pared by 1 base and J by 2 bases, with 9 bases between. This CDR3 has 14 amino acids. The CDR3 DNA reads as TGCGCCAGCAGCTTGACCCAGGGTCAAGAGACCCAGTACTTC. Residues: CASSLTQGQETQYF.

This clone was recorded once. The J gene is TRBJ2-1, the V gene TRBV13; D is undetermined. In germline, CDR1 is PRHDT, CDR2 FYEKMQ (reference sequence). Deletions cut 2 bases from V and 4 bases from J, with 6 bases between. This CDR3 region has 13 residues. CDR3 DNA sequence: TGTGCCAGCAGCTTACGAGTGTACAATGAGCAGTTCTTC. The encoded protein is CASSLRVYNEQFF.

The chain employs TRBV29-1 and TRBJ2-3, with a tentative D call TRBD2 (6 bases). This CDR3 comprises 13 residues. CDR1 is SQVTM, CDR2 ANQGSEA, per germline. Trimming stripped 3 bases from V and 6 bases from J, with 13 bases between. CDR3 coding DNA: TGCAGCGTTGACGGAGGGGACCGGGATACGCAGTATTTT. Protein product: CSVDGGDRDTQYF.

The chain has TRBV14 and TRBJ2-1; 7 nucleotides match TRBD2. Germline trimming cut 1 base from V and 12 bases from J; bases unmatched to any gene: 9. The CDR3 loop spans 14 amino acids. The germline CDR1 and CDR2 sequences are SGHDN and FVKESK. The CDR3 reads CASSQGSSGGRQFF. CDR3 nucleotides: TGTGCCAGCAGCCAAGGGTCTAGCGGAGGACGGCAGTTCTTC.

The V and J genes are TRBV5-1 and TRBJ1-1, with no clear D. Trimming left V 1 base short and J 5 bases short, with 9 bases between. The CDR3 extends over 13 amino acids. The germline gives CDR1 SGHRS, CDR2 YFSETQ. CDR3 nucleotide sequence: TGCGCCAGCAGCTTGTCTCCAGCGACTGAAGCTTTCTTT. This sequence encodes CASSLSPATEAFF.

The chain links TRBV6-2 or TRBV6-3 to TRBJ1-1; D call uncertain. CDR3 length: 17 residues. Germline V gene data show CDR1 as MNHEY and CDR2 as SVGEGT. V was cut by 6 bases and J by 0 bases, with 20 bases left in between. For the CDR3, the DNA is TGTGCCAGCAGCCAATACTCCCTGTCAAATATGAACACTGAAGCTTTCTTT. Its protein is CASSQYSLSNMNTEAFF.

The CDR3 is CASSWRQGARWGQETQYF. The CDR3 DNA sequence: TGTGCCAGCAGCTGGAGACAGGGGGCTCGGTGGGGCCAAGAGACCCAGTACTTC. The chain links TRBV13 to TRBJ2-5, with 10 bases lining up with TRBD1. V shed 4 bases, J shed 1 base, and the junction held 12 bases outside the gene matches. The CDR3 has 18 amino acids. Germline V gene sequence: CDR1 PRHDT, CDR2 FYEKMQ (reference sequence).

This chain connects TRBV28 to TRBJ1-2; 10 positions agree with TRBD1. The J segment lost 7 bases and the V segment lost 4 bases, leaving 3 bases of the junction unmatched. The CDR3 consists of 13 residues. CDR1 and CDR2 (germline): MDHEN, SYDVKM. CDR3 amino acids: CASSSWDRGGYTF. The CDR3 DNA is TGTGCCAGCAGTTCTTGGGACAGGGGTGGCTACACCTTC.

This chain links TRBV11-2 with TRBJ2-7, with unresolved D. V lost 2 bases, J lost 4 bases, and 3 bases lay in between. Per germline, CDR1 SGHAT and CDR2 FQNNGV. This CDR3 region has 11 residues. The CDR3 reads CASSLLYEQYF. As DNA, the CDR3 is TGTGCCAGCAGCTTATTATACGAGCAGTACTTC.

This clone turned up a few times. The rearrangement joins TRBV19 to TRBJ1-5, with TRBD1 matching over 8 bases. The CDR3 consists of 13 residues. CDR1 LNHDA and CDR2 SQIVND come from the germline V gene (reference sequence). The V and J ends lost 4 bases and 6 bases, in that order; junction bases with no gene match: 2. The CDR3 here is CASSRDRTQPQHF. The CDR3 DNA is TGTGCCAGTAGTAGGGACAGGACTCAGCCCCAGCATTTT.

The chain employs TRBV30 and TRBJ2-3; maybe TRBD1 (6 bases). CDR1 GTSNPN and CDR2 SVGIG come from the germline V gene (reference sequence). The V end was cut by 5 bases, the J end by 2 bases, with 14 bases between. The CDR3 loop spans 14 amino acids. The CDR3 bases are TGTGCCTGGCGTGAGGGGACAACCACAGATACGCAGTATTTT. This translates into CAWREGTTTDTQYF.

The genes are TRBV5-1 and TRBJ2-3; TRBD2 matches at 7 bases. CDR1 SGHRS and CDR2 YFSETQ come from the germline V gene. V shed 4 bases, J shed 0 bases, and the junction held 8 bases outside the gene matches. The CDR3 extends over 16 amino acids. The CDR3 is CASSNGAGVSTDTQYF. CDR3 nucleotide sequence: TGCGCCAGCAGCAATGGGGCGGGAGTGAGCACAGATACGCAGTATTTT.

This rearrangement joins TRBV4-1 to TRBJ2-4, with 14 bases identical to TRBD2. The CDR3 is 20 residues long. The germline gives CDR1 MGHRA, CDR2 YSYEKL. The V gene end was trimmed by 2 bases and the J gene end by 0 bases; junction bases not matched to a gene: 9. The CDR3 reads CASSQTPGTSGGLAKNIQYF. Here the CDR3 DNA reads TGCGCCAGCAGCCAAACCCCCGGGACTAGCGGGGGACTAGCCAAAAACATTCAGTACTTC.

The chain joins TRBV24-1 to TRBJ2-1, with D unresolved. Germline V gives CDR1 KGHDR, CDR2 SFDVKD. V lost 5 bases and J 7 bases, leaving 26 bases between the germline ends. The CDR3 spans 18 residues. The CDR3 nucleotides are TGTGCCACCAGTGGGAGACCCCCCAGTGATTTGCCGCAAAATGAGCAGTTCTTC. This gives the protein CATSGRPPSDLPQNEQFF.

This chain links TRBV29-1 with TRBJ1-2, with TRBD1 identical over 8 bases. Losses at the gene ends were 6 bases for V and 4 bases for J; bases not matched to a gene: 1. CDR1 is SQVTM and CDR2 is ANQGSEA in the germline V gene. The CDR3 covers 11 residues. The CDR3 loop is CSVRGLYGYTF. DNA of the CDR3: TGCAGCGTCAGGGGGCTCTATGGCTACACCTTC.

V usage is TRBV7-2 and J usage is TRBJ1-2; 12 nucleotides align to TRBD1. The CDR3 has 18 amino acids. CDR1 is SGHTA, CDR2 FQGNSA, per germline. J lost 0 bases, V lost 0 bases, and 5 bases had no gene match. The CDR3, as DNA: TGTGCCAGCAGCTTAGCGGGGGGACAGGGGGCTACTAACTATGGCTACACCTTC. This sequence encodes CASSLAGGQGATNYGYTF.

The chain has TRBV30 and TRBJ2-3; the D is unclear. The CDR3 spans 14 residues. Trimming took 1 base from V and 0 from J, leaving 8 bases between them. Germline-derived CDR1 and CDR2 are GTSNPN and SVGIG (reference sequence). The CDR3 sequence is CAWSGASSTDTQYF. CDR3 DNA: TGTGCCTGGAGTGGGGCATCTAGCACAGATACGCAGTATTTT.

This chain links TRBV24-1 with TRBJ2-7, with 8 bases fitting TRBD2. Germline CDR1 KGHDR, CDR2 SFDVKD. V was pared by 4 bases and J by 2 bases, with 6 bases of the junction left unmatched. CDR3 length equals 15 residues. The CDR3 spells CATSDPSGSPYEQYF. The CDR3 region has the DNA TGTGCCACCAGTGACCCGAGCGGGAGTCCCTACGAGCAGTACTTC.

V gene TRBV24-1 combines with J gene TRBJ1-5; D is perhaps TRBD1 (6 bases). V was clipped by 10 bases and J by 2 bases, with 11 bases between them. This CDR3 has 13 residues. Germline CDR1 and CDR2: KGHDR and SFDVKD. Written as DNA, the CDR3 is TGTGCCACGCGGGCAGGGGGCAATCAGCCCCAGCATTTT. Amino acid sequence: CATRAGGNQPQHF.